This entry features one T cell receptor beta chain sequence. The antigen is undetermined. The record originates from a study of OX40 agonist ivuxolimab in advanced cancers. Findings and limits, study-wide: By week 6 at 0.1 to 3.0 mg/kg, blood CD4+ and CD8+ T cells had expanded clonally.

Measured with immunoSEQ multiplex PCR; TCRdb has only the in-frame clones, and not every one. This sample carries 95,000 or so clones, over 75% of them seen once, and the ten largest clones take 3% to 4%. V lost 4 bases to trimming and J lost 3 bases; unmatched junction nucleotides: 12. The germline V gene has CDR1 SGHRS and CDR2 YFSETQ. The CDR3 extends over 16 amino acids. The receptor was derived from an adult with an advanced solid tumor such as melanoma, head and neck, liver or kidney cancer. J is TRBJ1-1 and V is TRBV5-1; 7 positions match TRBD1. Source: CD4+ or CD8+ T cells sorted from blood, taken in a trial of the OX40 agonist ivuxolimab. This CDR3 is CASSLGEGQGDTEAFF. In DNA form, the CDR3 reads TGCGCCAGCAGCCTTGGGGAGGGGCAGGGGGACACTGAAGCTTTCTTT.